These 31 T cell receptor beta chains were all obtained from the same sample, sequenced in a study of control samples from healthy donors and cancer patients. Sequencing used immunoSEQ multiplex PCR; TCRdb keeps in-frame clones, though not all of them. The sample includes some 130,000 clones, about 95% seen only once; the top ten take approximately 4%. Sequenced input: blood. The receptors stem from a man aged 25-40 years in good health.

This chain links TRBV15 with TRBJ2-1, with TRBD2 matching 9 bases. This CDR3 has 17 amino acids. The germline V gene has CDR1 LNHNV and CDR2 YYDKDF (reference sequence). With 0 bases clipped from V and 6 bases from J, the junction kept 9 bases outside the gene matches. The CDR3 sequence is CATSRDPLAGSLNEQFF. CDR3 coding DNA: TGTGCCACCAGCAGAGATCCCCTAGCGGGGTCCCTCAATGAGCAGTTCTTC. Full variable domain (rest looked up from reference TRBV15 and TRBJ2-1): DAMVIQNPRYQVTQFGKPVTLSCSQTLNHNVMYWYQQKSSQAPKLLFHYYDKDFNNEADTPDNFQSRRPNTSFCFLDIRSPGLGDTAMYLCATSRDPLAGSLNEQFFGPGTRLTVL.

CDR3 in amino acids: CASSPGENQPQHF. The CDR3 DNA reads as TGTGCCAGCAGCCCCGGTGAAAATCAGCCCCAGCATTTT. The chain carries TRBV5-8 and TRBJ1-5; D call uncertain. Trimming pared 4 bases from V and 4 bases from J, leaving 9 bases between. The CDR3 contains 13 residues. From germline, CDR1 is SGHTS and CDR2 YDEGEE.

The gene calls are TRBV7-6 and TRBJ1-1; 7 bases align to TRBD1. Germline loops: CDR1 SGHVS, CDR2 FNYEAQ. The J segment lost 1 base and the V segment lost 5 bases, leaving 16 bases of the junction unmatched. This CDR3 contains 18 residues. CDR3 coding DNA: TGTGCCAGCAGCCAACCCCGTATGAGACAGGGCTCGAACACTGAAGCTTTCTTT. It yields the protein CASSQPRMRQGSNTEAFF.

The chain recombines TRBV19 with TRBJ2-7; D is unresolved. Germline CDR1 and CDR2: LNHDA and SQIVND (reference sequence). The CDR3 totals 12 residues. Trimming took 3 bases from V and 6 from J, leaving 9 bases between them. The CDR3 bases are TGTGCCAGTAGTATGGGGTTGGGCGAGCAGTACTTC. This translates into CASSMGLGEQYF. Supplemented by reference TRBV19 and TRBJ2-7, the full variable domain reads DGGITQSPKYLFRKEGQNVTLSCEQNLNHDAMYWYRQDPGQGLRLIYYSQIVNDFQKGDIAEGYSVSREKKESFPLTVTSAQKNPTAFYLCASSMGLGEQYFGPGTRLTVT.

A single count supports this clone. The chain employs TRBV4-1 and TRBJ1-1, with TRBD1 matching over 8 bases. The ends lost 1 base at V and 1 base at J; junction bases unmatched: 2. The V gene's germline CDR1 is MGHRA and CDR2 YSYEKL. This CDR3 spans 15 amino acids. The CDR3 loop is CASSQVDRENTEAFF. For the CDR3, the DNA is TGCGCCAGCAGCCAAGTGGACAGGGAGAACACTGAAGCTTTCTTT.

The CDR3 is CASSQTGQLRGGYTF. CDR3 bases: TGCGCCAGCAGCCAAACCGGACAGCTTCGAGGGGGCTACACCTTC. This sequence joins TRBV4-3 and TRBJ1-2; tentative D call: TRBD1 (6 bases). The CDR3 spans 15 residues. Trimming stripped 2 bases from V and 8 bases from J, with 18 bases between. Germline CDR1 is LGHNA and CDR2 is YSLEER.

The V call is TRBV5-4, the J call TRBJ1-2; no firm D call. The V and J ends lost 4 bases and 0 bases respectively, with 13 bases between them. This CDR3 has 15 amino acids. Per the germline V gene, CDR1 is SGHNT and CDR2 is YYREEE (reference sequence). The DNA for the CDR3 is TGTGCCAGCAGCCACACGACGGTAACTAACTATGGCTACACCTTC. It encodes CASSHTTVTNYGYTF. The whole variable domain, remainder taken from reference TRBV5-4 and TRBJ1-2, is ETGVTQSPTHLIKTRGQQVTLRCSSQSGHNTVSWYQQALGQGPQFIFQYYREEENGRGNFPPRFSGLQFPNYSSELNVNALELDDSALYLCASSHTTVTNYGYTFGSGTRLTVV.

The rearrangement uses TRBV7-9 and TRBJ2-2, with 7 bases that match TRBD1. Germline assignment: CDR1 SEHNR and CDR2 FQNEAQ (reference sequence). The CDR3 spans 15 residues. Unmatched junction bases numbered 3, after V lost 3 bases and J lost 2 bases. CDR3 amino acids: CASSLGQRNTGELFF. The CDR3 bases are TGTGCCAGCAGCTTGGGACAGAGAAACACCGGGGAGCTGTTTTTT.

The chain recombines TRBV10-3 with TRBJ2-7, with D maybe TRBD2 (5 bases). The V and J ends lost 2 bases and 2 bases respectively, with 13 bases between them. Germline V gives CDR1 ENHRY, CDR2 SYGVKD. The CDR3 has 15 residues. CDR3 sequence: CAISEAEREPYEQYF. The CDR3 coding sequence is TGTGCCATCAGTGAGGCGGAACGGGAACCCTACGAGCAGTACTTC.

The rearrangement links TRBV7-3 to TRBJ2-7; perhaps TRBD2 as D (6 bases). The CDR3 runs to 17 residues. Looked up from germline, CDR1 is SGHTA and CDR2 is FQGTGA. V dropped 4 bases and J dropped 3 bases, with 22 bases sitting between them. Written as DNA, the CDR3 is TGTGCCAGCAGCTCGTTACGGGACTTAATCTTCAACTACGAGCAGTACTTC. Translating it yields CASSSLRDLIFNYEQYF. Complete variable domain (other parts from reference TRBV7-3 and TRBJ2-7): GAGVSQTPSNKVTEKGKYVELRCDPISGHTALYWYRQSLGQGPEFLIYFQGTGAADDSGLPNDRFFAVRPEGSVSTLKIQRTERGDSAVYLCASSSLRDLIFNYEQYFGPGTRLTVT.

This clone was found once. The J gene is TRBJ2-3, the V gene TRBV3-1 (or the pseudogene TRBV3-2); 8 bases line up with TRBD2. The V and J ends lost 1 base and 1 base, in that order; junction bases with no gene match: 4. This CDR3 is 16 amino acids long. Germline V gene data show CDR1 as LGHDT and CDR2 as YNNKEL (reference sequence). The CDR3 DNA reads as TGTGCCAGCAGCCAAGCCGGGGGGGGAGGCACAGATACGCAGTATTTT. This encodes CASSQAGGGGTDTQYF.

The chain combines TRBV30 with TRBJ1-6; D call uncertain. Germline V gene data show CDR1 as GTSNPN and CDR2 as SVGIG (reference sequence). The CDR3 totals 13 residues. The ends were cut back, 0 bases at V and 5 bases at J, with 5 bases in the middle. The CDR3 nucleotides read TGTGCCTGGAGTGTAACTGATAATTCACCCCTCCACTTT. Amino acid sequence: CAWSVTDNSPLHF. Complete variable domain (other parts from reference TRBV30 and TRBJ1-6): SQTIHQWPATLVQPVGSPLSLECTVEGTSNPNLYWYRQAAGRGLQLLFYSVGIGQISSEVPQNLSASRPQDRQFILSSKKLLLSDSGFYLCAWSVTDNSPLHFGNGTRLTVT.

The V and J genes are TRBV15 and TRBJ1-1, with TRBD1 identical over 7 bases. The CDR3 totals 18 residues. Per germline, CDR1 LNHNV and CDR2 YYDKDF (reference sequence). V dropped 0 bases and J dropped 4; count of bases not matched to a gene: 14. CDR3 protein: CATSRDLSVTGLGTEAFF. The CDR3 nucleotides are TGTGCCACCAGCAGAGATCTGTCCGTGACAGGGTTGGGCACTGAAGCTTTCTTT.

As for this clone: The identical CDR3 is also encoded by other nucleotide sequences in the sample. The V call is TRBV3-1 (or the pseudogene TRBV3-2), the J call TRBJ1-3; TRBD1 is a possible D gene (6 bases). The CDR3 consists of 14 residues. The germline gives CDR1 LGHDT, CDR2 YNNKEL (reference sequence). Trimming took 3 bases from V and 2 from J, leaving 8 bases between them. The CDR3 bases are TGTGCCAGCAGCCAGAGGGGGGCTGGAAACACCATATATTTT. Residues: CASSQRGAGNTIYF.

The chain combines TRBV2 with TRBJ1-2; D call uncertain. Germline values: CDR1 SNHLY, CDR2 FYNNEI. V shed 10 bases and J shed 2 bases, with 8 bases lying between them. This CDR3 is 11 amino acids long. DNA of the CDR3: TGTGCCATCGGAAAGAACTATGGCTACACCTTC. It is translated as CAIGKNYGYTF.

The V call is TRBV7-9, the J call TRBJ2-2; 8 nucleotides align to TRBD1. From germline, CDR1 is SEHNR and CDR2 FQNEAQ (reference sequence). V lost 1 base to trimming and J lost 5 bases; unmatched junction nucleotides: 9. The length of the CDR3 is 17 residues. The CDR3: CASSLGVGTGQTGELFF. The DNA of the CDR3 is TGTGCCAGCAGCTTAGGCGTGGGGACAGGACAGACCGGGGAGCTGTTTTTT. Using reference TRBV7-9 and TRBJ2-2 for the parts outside the CDR3, the full variable domain is DTGVSQNPRHKITKRGQNVTFRCDPISEHNRLYWYRQTLGQGPEFLTYFQNEAQLEKSRLLSDRFSAERPKGSFSTLEIQRTEQGDSAMYLCASSLGVGTGQTGELFFGEGSRLTVL.

The V call is TRBV5-1, the J call TRBJ1-6; 8 bases fit TRBD1. Germline V CDR1 and CDR2: SGHRS, YFSETQ. After removal of 2 bases from V and 7 bases from J, the junction contained 5 bases not matched to a gene. This CDR3 is built from 15 residues. The CDR3 bases are TGCGCCAGCAGCTTAGGGACAGGTTCAAATTCACCCCTCCACTTT. Its translation: CASSLGTGSNSPLHF.

The chain employs TRBV15 and TRBJ2-1, with 14 bases lining up with TRBD2. CDR1 and CDR2 (germline): LNHNV, YYDKDF (reference sequence). The CDR3 is 16 amino acids. Unmatched junction bases numbered 1, after V lost 1 base and J lost 5 bases. CDR3 DNA: TGTGCCACCAGCAGAGGGACTAGCGGGGGGAACAATGAGCAGTTCTTC. Its translation is CATSRGTSGGNNEQFF.

CDR3 amino acids: CASSIGGGRSYNEQFF. CDR3 bases: TGTGCCAGTAGTATAGGGGGGGGACGCTCCTACAATGAGCAGTTCTTC. This rearrangement joins TRBV19 to TRBJ2-1; 7 positions match TRBD2. Germline trimming cut 1 base from V and 0 bases from J; bases unmatched to any gene: 3. CDR3 length: 16 amino acids. Germline values: CDR1 LNHDA, CDR2 SQIVND (reference sequence).

This clone was counted a single time. This rearrangement joins TRBV7-8 to TRBJ1-1; the D is unclear. There are 14 residues in the CDR3. Germline V CDR1 and CDR2: SGHVS, FQNEAQ. Trimming took off 1 base at V and 3 bases at J, with 9 bases between the two ends. CDR3 region: CASSLVGVDTEAFF. CDR3 nucleotide sequence: TGTGCCAGCAGCTTAGTCGGTGTGGACACTGAAGCTTTCTTT.

This chain links TRBV6-5 with TRBJ1-1, with TRBD1 matching over 7 bases. The CDR3 covers 16 residues. V was pared by 0 bases and J by 7 bases, with 11 bases of the junction left unmatched. Germline-derived CDR1 and CDR2 are MNHEY and SVGAGI. The CDR3 DNA reads TGTGCCAGCAGTTACTCTACCCTAAGGGGGCATAATGAAGCTTTCTTT. It translates to CASSYSTLRGHNEAFF.

V usage is TRBV6-6 and J usage is TRBJ2-1; no clear D. Trimming took off 5 bases at V and 9 bases at J, with 8 bases between the two ends. CDR1 is MNHNY, CDR2 SVGAGI, per germline (reference sequence). CDR3 length: 11 residues. The CDR3 bases are TGTGCCAGCAGTGGGATCTGTGAGCAGTTCTTC. Encoded protein: CASSGICEQFF.

In regard to this clone: At one boundary the junction diverges from the germline segment, which might be a read error. CDR3 amino acids: CASSLALERQTQYF. The DNA of the CDR3 is TGTGCCAGCAGCCTAGCACTAGAAAGGCAGACCCAGTACTTC. This rearrangement joins TRBV7-2 to TRBJ2-5; D is possibly TRBD2 (5 bases). The germline V gene encodes CDR1 SGHTA and CDR2 FQGNSA. This CDR3 is 14 amino acids long.

This clone has just a few counts. This chain links TRBV19 with TRBJ2-3; no clear D. This CDR3 has 14 residues. With 6 bases removed from V and 3 bases from J, the gap between germline ends came to 13 bases. Germline V CDR1 and CDR2: LNHDA, SQIVND (reference sequence). The CDR3 loop reads CASSQPSGTDTQYF. The CDR3 DNA reads TGTGCCAGTAGCCAGCCGTCGGGTACAGATACGCAGTATTTT.

The chain links TRBV7-9 to TRBJ1-1; 10 bases are shared with TRBD1. Unmatched junction bases numbered 8, after V lost 0 bases and J lost 7 bases. The CDR3 sequence is 16 residues long. Per germline, CDR1 SEHNR and CDR2 FQNEAQ (reference sequence). DNA of the CDR3: TGTGCCAGCAGCTTAGCTAAGGGGACAGGGGTCTTTGAAGCTTTCTTT. It yields the protein CASSLAKGTGVFEAFF.

The chain is built from TRBV7-3 and TRBJ2-3; 12 nucleotides match TRBD2. CDR1 is SGHTA and CDR2 is FQGTGA in the germline V gene. This CDR3 is built from 16 residues. J was trimmed by 6 bases and V by 5 bases; bases with no gene match: 9. In DNA form, the CDR3 reads TGTGCCAGCAGCCCCAGAGGCCTAGCGGGGGGGGATACGCAGTATTTT. This gives the protein CASSPRGLAGGDTQYF.

The gene calls are TRBV12-3 or TRBV12-4 and TRBJ2-1; D is unclear. The CDR3 contains 13 residues. The ends were cut back, 3 bases at V and 7 bases at J, with 10 bases in the middle. Here the CDR3 reads CASSFRYRNEQFF. CDR3 in DNA: TGTGCCAGCAGTTTTCGGTATCGGAATGAGCAGTTCTTC.

The gene calls are TRBV6-2 or TRBV6-3 and TRBJ2-2; possible D gene TRBD2, 6 bases. Germline assignment: CDR1 MNHEY and CDR2 SVGEGT. There are 16 residues in the CDR3. V was pared by 5 bases and J by 6 bases, with 19 bases between. Here the CDR3 DNA reads TGTGCCAGCAGTCTACCCGGGTCAGGGAGGCCCGGGGAGCTGTTTTTT. Its protein is CASSLPGSGRPGELFF.

CDR3 loop: CASSLTAASNQPQHF. The CDR3 DNA is TGTGCCAGCAGCCTGACAGCTGCCAGCAATCAGCCCCAGCATTTT. The chain is built from TRBV11-2 and TRBJ1-5; TRBD1 might be the D (5 bases). Trimming pared 5 bases from V and 1 base from J, leaving 12 bases between. The CDR3 spans 15 residues. CDR1 is SGHAT and CDR2 is FQNNGV in the germline V gene.

The chain is built from TRBV6-6 and TRBJ1-2, with no clear D. Germline V gene lookup returns CDR1 MNHNY and CDR2 SVGAGI (reference sequence). Trimming pared 8 bases from V and 8 bases from J, leaving 12 bases between. This CDR3 is built from 11 residues. In nucleotides, the CDR3 is TGTGCCAGCGTCGGGAATCAAGGCTACACCTTC. Protein sequence: CASVGNQGYTF.

Remarks on this clone: Within the sample, other DNA sequences also encode this same CDR3. V is TRBV11-3 and J is TRBJ2-2; 7 positions match TRBD2. Trimming removed 3 bases from V and 5 bases from J; junction bases left unmatched: 0. Germline CDR1 SGHNT, CDR2 YENEEA. The length of the CDR3 is 13 residues. CDR3 sequence reads: CASSLGGTGELFF. CDR3 coding DNA: TGTGCCAGCAGCTTGGGGGGGACCGGGGAGCTGTTTTTT.